Listed here are 24 T cell receptor beta chains from one sample, sequenced in a study of radiation and T cells in renal cell carcinoma. Time point in this sample: blood 4 weeks post-SBRT, at nephrectomy. Treatment denoted: 15 Gy SBRT to primary tumor, nephrectomy 4 weeks later. Profiling relied on immunoSEQ multiplex PCR, and the TCRdb table lists in-frame clones only, not all of them. This sample has tens of thousands of clones, with around 81% found just once. The specimen was blood, collected from a patient whose treatment included radiotherapy and nephrectomy. Every receptor here comes from a man in his fifties with renal cell carcinoma.

This clone has a single count. The chain carries TRBV27 and TRBJ2-1; D is perhaps TRBD1 (6 bases). Germline CDR1 is MNHEY and CDR2 is SMNVEV (reference sequence). Trimming removed 4 bases from V and 0 bases from J, with 16 bases in between. The CDR3 loop spans 17 amino acids. In DNA, the CDR3 is TGTGCCAGCAGTTGGGGGTATGGACAGAGCTCCTACAATGAGCAGTTCTTC. It encodes CASSWGYGQSSYNEQFF.

The chain links TRBV7-2 to TRBJ2-1; tentative D call: TRBD1 (6 bases). CDR1 is SGHTA, CDR2 FQGNSA, per germline. The CDR3 loop spans 15 amino acids. V was clipped by 8 bases and J by 4 bases, with 18 bases between them. The CDR3 region has the DNA TGTGCCAGCCGAGTTTACCCGGGGACATACAATGAGCAGTTCTTC. Its translation is CASRVYPGTYNEQFF.

This chain connects TRBV6-1 to TRBJ2-1; the D call may be TRBD1 or TRBD2 (5 bases each). V was shortened by 2 bases and J by 9 bases, with 14 bases between the two germline ends. Germline CDR1 reads MNHNS; CDR2 reads SASEGT. CDR3 length: 14 amino acids. The CDR3 bases are TGTGCCAGCAGTGAAACCGGGACCGCTACTGAGCAGTTCTTC. Its translation is CASSETGTATEQFF.

This clone came up once. J is TRBJ1-1 and V is TRBV4-1; D gene ambiguous. Between the trimmed V and J ends, which lost 1 base and 1 base, there was a span of 10 bases. CDR3 length: 15 residues. Germline-derived CDR1 and CDR2 are MGHRA and YSYEKL. The CDR3 DNA is TGCGCCAGCAGCCAAGGTGTCAGCGAGAACACTGAAGCTTTCTTT. It specifies CASSQGVSENTEAFF.

This clone was observed a few times. The chain uses TRBV11-2 and TRBJ2-1; the match to TRBD2 covers 9 bases. The CDR3 is 15 amino acids. The junction had 6 bases not matched to a gene; V was cut back by 1 base and J by 8 bases. Germline V gene lookup returns CDR1 SGHAT and CDR2 FQNNGV. The CDR3 loop reads CASSLVAGGPHEQFF. CDR3 coding DNA: TGTGCCAGCAGCTTAGTGGCGGGAGGGCCGCATGAGCAGTTCTTC. The full variable domain, with the rest looked up from reference TRBV11-2 and TRBJ2-1, is EAGVAQSPRYKIIEKRQSVAFWCNPISGHATLYWYQQILGQGPKLLIQFQNNGVVDDSQLPKDRFSAERLKGVDSTLKIQPAKLEDSAVYLCASSLVAGGPHEQFFGPGTRLTVL.

The chain carries TRBV6-1 and TRBJ1-2; D is unresolved. Germline loops: CDR1 MNHNS, CDR2 SASEGT. Trimming stripped 3 bases from V and 4 bases from J, with 12 bases between. This CDR3 has 14 amino acids. The CDR3 DNA reads as TGTGCCAGCAGTGACGAGGTTCAGGTCTATGGCTACACCTTC. Amino acid sequence: CASSDEVQVYGYTF.

The CDR3 spells CASSGSTGSFPNEQFF. CDR3 sequence (DNA): TGTGCCAGCAGCGGGTCGACAGGGAGCTTCCCCAATGAGCAGTTCTTC. This chain connects TRBV9 to TRBJ2-1, with 7 bases matching TRBD1. V lost 3 bases to trimming and J lost 6 bases; unmatched junction nucleotides: 12. Germline CDR1 is SGDLS and CDR2 is YYNGEE. The CDR3 runs to 16 residues.

This rearrangement joins TRBV28 to TRBJ1-5, with TRBD1 matching 9 bases. The CDR3 covers 15 residues. V trimming: 7 bases; J trimming: 6 bases; junction bases outside the gene matches: 10. Looked up from germline, CDR1 is MDHEN and CDR2 is SYDVKM. CDR3 region: CASTPSGQGIQPQHF. CDR3 nucleotides: TGTGCCAGCACCCCGTCGGGACAGGGCATTCAGCCCCAGCATTTT. The variable domain in full, with the rest retrieved from reference TRBV28 and TRBJ1-5, is DVKVTQSSRYLVKRTGEKVFLECVQDMDHENMFWYRQDPGLGLRLIYFSYDVKMKEKGDIPEGYSVSREKKERFSLILESASTNQTSMYLCASTPSGQGIQPQHFGDGTRLSIL.

This chain connects TRBV5-4 to TRBJ1-2, with D possibly matching TRBD1 (5 bases). Germline loops: CDR1 SGHNT, CDR2 YYREEE (reference sequence). CDR3 length: 16 residues. The V end lost 3 bases, the J end lost 7 bases, and 22 bases lay between the germline ends. The CDR3 DNA reads as TGTGCCAGCAGCTGGCCCGGGGCTTCCCTCTTGAGTGGCTACACCTTC. Amino acid sequence: CASSWPGASLLSGYTF. Using reference TRBV5-4 and TRBJ1-2 for the parts outside the CDR3, the full variable domain is ETGVTQSPTHLIKTRGQQVTLRCSSQSGHNTVSWYQQALGQGPQFIFQYYREEENGRGNFPPRFSGLQFPNYSSELNVNALELDDSALYLCASSWPGASLLSGYTFGSGTRLTVV.

The chain couples TRBV5-4 to TRBJ1-3, with TRBD1 as a possible D gene (6 bases). There are 14 residues in the CDR3. The germline V gene has CDR1 SGHNT and CDR2 YYREEE (reference sequence). Trimming pared 5 bases from V and 2 bases from J, leaving 11 bases between. The CDR3: CASSWSGAGNTIYF. The CDR3 DNA is TGTGCCAGCAGTTGGTCAGGGGCTGGAAACACCATATATTTT.

The rearrangement uses TRBV4-2 and TRBJ2-1; 7 bases are a match to TRBD2. The CDR3 extends over 15 amino acids. Germline V CDR1 and CDR2: LGHNA, YNFKEQ. Trimming removed 2 bases from V and 2 bases from J; junction bases left unmatched: 3. The CDR3 DNA reads as TGTGCCAGCAGCCAAAGGGAGGGACCCTACAATGAGCAGTTCTTC. Its translation: CASSQREGPYNEQFF.

This clone appeared a few times. V gene TRBV7-9 combines with J gene TRBJ1-4; D is perhaps TRBD1 (6 bases). The V and J ends lost 1 base and 5 bases respectively, with 11 bases between them. Germline V CDR1 and CDR2: SEHNR, FQNEAQ (reference sequence). The CDR3 has 15 residues. The CDR3 sequence: CASSLGGGRNEKLFF. The DNA of the CDR3 is TGTGCCAGCAGCTTAGGAGGGGGTCGGAATGAAAAACTGTTTTTT.

This sequence joins TRBV30 and TRBJ1-6; 8 bases match TRBD1. The germline V gene has CDR1 GTSNPN and CDR2 SVGIG (reference sequence). The CDR3 extends over 13 amino acids. Losses at the gene ends were 3 bases for V and 8 bases for J; bases not matched to a gene: 3. CDR3 loop: CAWRETGDSPLHF. DNA of the CDR3: TGTGCCTGGAGGGAGACAGGGGATTCACCCCTCCACTTT.

This clone was counted a single time. The CDR3 loop reads CAWRMGGGANVLTF. In DNA, the CDR3 is TGTGCCTGGAGGATGGGAGGTGGGGCCAACGTCCTGACTTTC. The chain links TRBV30 to TRBJ2-6; perhaps TRBD2 as D (6 bases). Deletions cut 3 bases from V and 3 bases from J, with 9 bases between. CDR3 length: 14 amino acids. The germline V gene encodes CDR1 GTSNPN and CDR2 SVGIG (reference sequence).

The rearrangement joins TRBV5-1 to TRBJ1-1; TRBD1 matches at 8 bases. Germline-derived CDR1 and CDR2 are SGHRS and YFSETQ. V shed 0 bases and J 5 bases; nucleotides not matched to a gene: 9. This CDR3 has 16 residues. The CDR3: CASSLDSGQGSTEAFF. In nucleotides, the CDR3 is TGCGCCAGCAGCTTGGATTCCGGACAGGGAAGTACTGAAGCTTTCTTT. Combining the CDR3 with reference TRBV5-1 and TRBJ1-1 gives the whole variable domain KAGVTQTPRYLIKTRGQQVTLSCSPISGHRSVSWYQQTPGQGLQFLFEYFSETQRNKGNFPGRFSGRQFSNSRSEMNVSTLELGDSALYLCASSLDSGQGSTEAFFGQGTRLTVV.

The chain couples TRBV5-6 to TRBJ2-2; 7 bases map to TRBD2. V lost 0 bases to trimming and J lost 0 bases; unmatched junction nucleotides: 5. This CDR3 is built from 17 residues. Germline loops: CDR1 SGHDT, CDR2 YYEEEE. The CDR3 is CASSLDGRTANTGELFF. The CDR3 DNA reads as TGTGCCAGCAGCTTGGACGGGAGGACCGCGAACACCGGGGAGCTGTTTTTT.

This clone was detected only a few times. The chain is built from TRBV5-8 and TRBJ1-1; no definite D call. V gave up 2 bases and J gave up 1 base, with 9 bases separating them. The germline gives CDR1 SGHTS, CDR2 YDEGEE. CDR3 size: 14 residues. For the CDR3, the DNA is TGTGCCAGCAGCTTATACGGTCGGAACACTGAAGCTTTCTTT. Encoded protein: CASSLYGRNTEAFF.

The chain recombines TRBV28 with TRBJ1-1; D call uncertain. The CDR3 contains 13 residues. With 3 bases removed from V and 8 bases from J, the gap between germline ends came to 13 bases. CDR1 is MDHEN and CDR2 is SYDVKM in the germline V gene. The CDR3, as DNA: TGTGCCAGCAGTTTGATGACGGCAGGAGAAGCTTTCTTT. Its translation is CASSLMTAGEAFF. Variable domain in full (rest from reference TRBV28 and TRBJ1-1): DVKVTQSSRYLVKRTGEKVFLECVQDMDHENMFWYRQDPGLGLRLIYFSYDVKMKEKGDIPEGYSVSREKKERFSLILESASTNQTSMYLCASSLMTAGEAFFGQGTRLTVV.

V and J are TRBV5-1 and TRBJ1-1; D possibly corresponds to TRBD1 (5 bases). Germline CDR1 SGHRS, CDR2 YFSETQ. The CDR3 contains 15 residues. Trimming removed 1 base from V and 1 base from J, with 11 bases in between. The CDR3 nucleotides are TGCGCCAGCAGCTTGTTGTCCGGGGCGAACACTGAAGCTTTCTTT. Its translation is CASSLLSGANTEAFF.

The chain recombines TRBV5-1 with TRBJ2-3; D not resolved. Germline loops: CDR1 SGHRS, CDR2 YFSETQ. The CDR3 sequence is 12 residues long. Trimming left V 4 bases short and J 6 bases short, with 9 bases between. CDR3 in DNA: TGCGCCAGCAGCCCGGATAGGGATACGCAGTATTTT. The encoded protein is CASSPDRDTQYF.

The gene calls are TRBV10-2 and TRBJ2-5, with 9 positions matching TRBD2. The germline gives CDR1 WSHSY, CDR2 SAAADI. The ends lost 0 bases at V and 6 bases at J; junction bases unmatched: 14. The CDR3 consists of 18 residues. The CDR3 protein is CASSESLAGAGGRKTQYF. CDR3 nucleotides: TGCGCCAGCAGTGAGTCATTAGCGGGAGCTGGGGGTAGGAAGACCCAGTACTTC.

This rearrangement joins TRBV7-6 to TRBJ2-3, with D uncertain. The V gene's germline CDR1 is SGHVS and CDR2 FNYEAQ. The CDR3 runs 16 residues. Between the trimmed V and J ends, which lost 0 bases and 3 bases, there was a span of 13 bases. The CDR3 sequence: CASSLASNPLTDTQYF. CDR3 nucleotides: TGTGCCAGCAGCTTAGCAAGCAATCCCCTAACAGATACGCAGTATTTT.

The chain links TRBV2 to TRBJ1-5; D is perhaps TRBD1 (5 bases). V was shortened by 9 bases and J by 5 bases, with 11 bases between the two germline ends. This CDR3 spans 12 amino acids. Looked up from germline, CDR1 is SNHLY and CDR2 is FYNNEI. CDR3 DNA: TGTGCCAGTGGAGGGGAGCATCAGCCCCAGCATTTT. It yields the protein CASGGEHQPQHF.

V usage is TRBV11-1 and J usage is TRBJ2-1; 7 nucleotides align to TRBD1. V gave up 5 bases and J gave up 3 bases; unmatched junction bases: 4. This CDR3 has 14 residues. Per germline, CDR1 SGHAT and CDR2 FQDESV (reference sequence). The CDR3 reads CASSLQGNYNEQFF. Written as DNA, the CDR3 is TGTGCCAGCAGCCTACAGGGGAACTACAATGAGCAGTTCTTC.